The text below deals with one T cell receptor beta chain. The authors ran a second PCR of roughly 6 to 11 cycles using a sample-barcoded 5' primer and a J-beta primer mix. TCRdb recomputed calls from the 5' RACE reads with MiXCR, one row per CDR3 protein. The sample records 850,000 to 950,000 distinct CDR3 sequences, more than 25% being singletons. This sample is drawn from a study of blood T cells in healthy people across ages. The CDR3 length is 14 residues. The germline V gene encodes CDR1 DFQATT and CDR2 SNEGSKA (reference sequence). The V gene end was trimmed by 5 bases and the J gene end by 0 bases; junction bases not matched to a gene: 1. Extracted total RNA amounted to at least 5.5 micrograms for each sample.

The chain carries TRBV20-1 and TRBJ2-2; 9 positions agree with TRBD2. Source material: blood. The sequence derives from an elderly woman in good health. The CDR3 loop reads CSALAGANTGELFF. The CDR3 DNA reads as TGCAGTGCTTTAGCGGGGGCGAACACCGGGGAGCTGTTTTTT.